These 18 T cell receptor beta chains were sequenced from one sample in a study of blood T cells in healthy people across ages. Then a second PCR, running about 6 to 12 cycles, was carried out with a sample-barcoded 5' primer and a J-beta primer mix. TCRdb passed the 5' RACE reads through MiXCR, listing each CDR3 protein once. The repertoire holds hundreds of thousands of distinct CDR3 sequences, with about half as singletons. The sequencing input was blood. The receptors come from a woman aged 60-75 years in good health.

The genes are TRBV2 and TRBJ2-1; D is undetermined. Germline loops: CDR1 SNHLY, CDR2 FYNNEI. The CDR3 sequence is 11 residues long. V lost 8 bases and J lost 13, with 15 bases in between. The CDR3 nucleotides are TGTGCCAGCTTGGACCAGAGACGTCAGTTCTTC. Translating gives CASLDQRRQFF.

This clonotype has only a few counts. The rearrangement joins TRBV20-1 to TRBJ1-6; no definite D call. The CDR3 length is 16 residues. The germline V and J ends were trimmed by 1 base and 0 bases, with 10 bases remaining between them. Germline-derived CDR1 and CDR2 are DFQATT and SNEGSKA (reference sequence). The CDR3 DNA sequence: TGCAGTGCTAGAGCACGGGGTCCCTCCTATAATTCACCCCTCCACTTT. It encodes CSARARGPSYNSPLHF.

This clonotype was seen only once. V gene TRBV5-1 combines with J gene TRBJ1-2; TRBD1 aligns across 8 bases. There are 14 residues in the CDR3. Germline loops: CDR1 SGHRS, CDR2 YFSETQ. Trimming took 4 bases from V and 4 from J; bases not matched to a gene: 6. The CDR3 sequence is CASSVETGGYGYTF. CDR3 DNA: TGCGCCAGCAGCGTGGAAACAGGGGGCTATGGCTACACCTTC.

This clonotype was recorded a few times. The V and J genes are TRBV29-1 and TRBJ1-1, with 8 bases lining up with TRBD1. The CDR3 is 13 amino acids. Germline values: CDR1 SQVTM, CDR2 ANQGSEA. The ends lost 5 bases at V and 5 bases at J; junction bases unmatched: 7. CDR3 loop: CSVTGGRETEAFF. CDR3 in DNA: TGCAGCGTTACAGGGGGACGGGAGACTGAAGCTTTCTTT.

The genes are TRBV27 and TRBJ1-4; TRBD1 might be the D (6 bases). This CDR3 spans 14 amino acids. V was shortened by 5 bases and J by 10 bases, with 17 bases between the two germline ends. Germline loops: CDR1 MNHEY, CDR2 SMNVEV (reference sequence). CDR3 DNA sequence: TGTGCCAGCAGTGCAACCCAGGGGAGGCGAAAACTGTTTTTT. Translating it yields CASSATQGRRKLFF.

This chain uses TRBV3-1 with TRBJ2-5, with D possibly matching TRBD2 (6 bases). CDR3 size: 14 residues. CDR1 and CDR2 (germline): LGHDT, YNNKEL (reference sequence). V shed 4 bases and J shed 13 bases, with 22 bases lying between them. The CDR3 region is CASSPTFQLARLYF. As DNA, the CDR3 is TGTGCCAGCAGCCCGACGTTCCAACTAGCCAGGCTGTACTTC.

The V gene is TRBV21-1, the J gene TRBJ2-5. TRBV21-1 is noted as a pseudogene. The CDR3 is made up of 11 amino acids. This chain's CDR3 is CASSEGQHPYF. Written as DNA, the CDR3 is TGTGCCAGCAGCGAAGGGCAGCATCCGTACTTC.

This clonotype was picked up a small number of times. V is TRBV20-1 and J is TRBJ2-1, with unresolved D. The germline V gene has CDR1 DFQATT and CDR2 SNEGSKA (reference sequence). Trimming removed 7 bases from V and 5 bases from J, with 12 bases in between. This CDR3 is built from 12 residues. Here the CDR3 DNA reads TGCAGTGTGGACCGAACCGACAATGAGCAGTTCTTC. It is translated as CSVDRTDNEQFF.

The genes are TRBV7-2 and TRBJ2-5; D unclear. The V end lost 4 bases, the J end lost 0 bases, and 9 bases lay between the germline ends. The V gene's germline CDR1 is SGHTA and CDR2 FQGNSA. The CDR3 is 14 amino acids. The CDR3 protein is CASSSQRYQETQYF. The CDR3 region has the DNA TGTGCCAGCAGCTCTCAACGGTACCAAGAGACCCAGTACTTC. Full variable domain (missing parts from reference TRBV7-2 and TRBJ2-5): GAGVSQSPSNKVTEKGKDVELRCDPISGHTALYWYRQSLGQGLEFLIYFQGNSAPDKSGLPSDRFSAERTGGSVSTLTIQRTQQEDSAVYLCASSSQRYQETQYFGPGTRLLVL.

This clonotype was seen only a few times. The chain couples TRBV5-1 to TRBJ2-5; 7 bases align to TRBD1. V lost 3 bases to trimming and J lost 3 bases; unmatched junction nucleotides: 8. CDR1 is SGHRS and CDR2 is YFSETQ in the germline V gene. This CDR3 is built from 15 residues. DNA of the CDR3: TGCGCCAGCAGCTCCGGATGGACAGGAGAAGAGACCCAGTACTTC. Residues: CASSSGWTGEETQYF.

This clonotype was seen more than once but under ten times. J is TRBJ2-3 and V is TRBV14; tentative D call: TRBD2 (5 bases). CDR3 size: 16 residues. Trimming took off 2 bases at V and 2 bases at J, with 14 bases between the two ends. Germline values: CDR1 SGHDN, CDR2 FVKESK. The CDR3 reads CASSQHRGVTTDTQYF. DNA of the CDR3: TGTGCCAGCAGCCAACATCGGGGAGTAACCACAGATACGCAGTATTTT.

Only a few counts were recorded for this clonotype. The V and J genes are TRBV7-3 and TRBJ2-5; 11 bases align to TRBD2. CDR3 size: 15 residues. Germline loops: CDR1 SGHTA, CDR2 FQGTGA. The V and J ends lost 2 bases and 11 bases, in that order; junction bases with no gene match: 10. The CDR3 here is CASSLLAGGVGEQYF. CDR3 DNA: TGTGCCAGCAGCTTACTAGCGGGAGGAGTTGGGGAGCAGTACTTC.

In nucleotides, the CDR3 is TGCGCCAGCAACCCAGGGGATCGATACAATGAGCAGTTCTTC. As protein: CASNPGDRYNEQFF. This chain links TRBV5-1 with TRBJ2-1; D might be TRBD1 (6 bases). Deletions cut 6 bases from V and 4 bases from J, with 14 bases between. This CDR3 region has 14 residues. CDR1 SGHRS and CDR2 YFSETQ come from the germline V gene.

Note on this clonotype: A much larger clone sits a single nucleotide away, making a read error possible. The J gene is TRBJ2-5, the V gene TRBV20-1; 13 nucleotides line up with TRBD2. After removal of 0 bases from V and 2 bases from J, the junction contained 15 bases not matched to a gene. This CDR3 is 20 amino acids long. Germline CDR1 DFQATT, CDR2 SNEGSKA (reference sequence). CDR3 region: CSARDRLSGLAGMGQETQYF. CDR3 DNA sequence: TGCAGTGCTAGAGATCGGCTGTCGGGACTAGCGGGAATGGGACAAGAGACCCAGTACTTC.

The chain has TRBV7-2 and TRBJ1-2, with D perhaps TRBD1 (6 bases). The CDR3 is made up of 14 amino acids. The V gene lost 2 bases and the J gene lost 7 bases, with 14 bases spanning the gap. CDR1 and CDR2 (germline): SGHTA, FQGNSA. The DNA for the CDR3 is TGTGCCAGCAGCTTAAGGGGGGGCCTGTCTGGCTACACCTTC. Its translation is CASSLRGGLSGYTF.

This clonotype occurred a few times. The chain joins TRBV6-5 to TRBJ2-5, with TRBD1 identical over 8 bases. The DNA end lines up better with TRBJ2-7; the J call may be wrong. CDR3 length: 14 amino acids. The germline V gene has CDR1 MNHEY and CDR2 SVGAGI. This chain's CDR3 is CASSWLGQGYEQYF. The CDR3 DNA reads as TGTGCCAGCAGTTGGCTCGGACAGGGATACGAGCAGTACTTC.

The chain is built from TRBV6-1 and TRBJ2-7, with D perhaps given as TRBD1 or TRBD2 (6 bases each). The CDR3 is 15 amino acids. CDR1 is MNHNS and CDR2 is SASEGT in the germline V gene. V was trimmed by 1 base and J by 1 base, leaving 11 bases between them. DNA of the CDR3: TGTGCCAGCAGTGAAGAGGGAGGACAGTCCTACGAGCAGTACTTC. Protein: CASSEEGGQSYEQYF.

The CDR3 nucleotides are TGTGCCAGCAGCTGGCGGGGAGGCCAGTTCTTC. This gives the protein CASSWRGGQFF. V and J are TRBV7-2 and TRBJ2-1; a possible D gene is TRBD2 (6 bases). The CDR3 totals 11 residues. V was clipped by 4 bases and J by 13 bases, with 11 bases between them. Germline-derived CDR1 and CDR2 are SGHTA and FQGNSA.